The present entry profiles one T cell receptor beta chain with its context. Its antigen remains unidentified. The data stem from a study of CD8+ T cells in alopecia areata. Separation by sorting yielded CD4+ and CD8+ T cells from PBMCs. The CDR3 is 12 residues long. V lost 2 bases and J 4 bases, leaving 6 bases between the germline ends. The germline gives CDR1 SNHLY, CDR2 FYNNEI. Notes on the study in general: Lesional scalp exceeded normal scalp in clonality, especially in alopecia totalis/universalis. Among patients, TCR sharing was less clear than in mice, a difference possibly due in part to HLA diversity in the patient population.

The sequencing template was cDNA reverse transcribed from extracted RNA. Libraries were prepared by immunoSEQ multiplex PCR; TCRdb keeps only in-frame clonotypes and omits some of them. The repertoire consists of approximately 150,000 clones, with roughly 50% occurring once and the leading ten covering over 4%. What was sequenced was CD4+ T cells sorted from blood. The origin of this receptor is a human donor in good health. The V and J genes are TRBV2 and TRBJ2-7; D remains ambiguous. The CDR3 nucleotides are TGTGCCAGCAGTGAACAGTCATACGAGCAGTACTTC. It is translated as CASSEQSYEQYF.